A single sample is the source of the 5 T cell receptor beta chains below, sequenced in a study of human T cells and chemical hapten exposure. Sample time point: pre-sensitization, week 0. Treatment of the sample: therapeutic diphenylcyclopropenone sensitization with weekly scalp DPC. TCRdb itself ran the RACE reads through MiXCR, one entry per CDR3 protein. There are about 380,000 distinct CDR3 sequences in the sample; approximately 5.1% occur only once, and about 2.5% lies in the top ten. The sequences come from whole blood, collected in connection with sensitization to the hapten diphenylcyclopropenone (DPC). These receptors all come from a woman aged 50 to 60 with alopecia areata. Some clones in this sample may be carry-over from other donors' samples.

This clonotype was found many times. The DNA for the CDR3 is TGTGCCAGTACCACCGGACAGGGGTCGAATCAGCCCCAGCATTTT. Translated: CASTTGQGSNQPQHF. The chain uses TRBV19 and TRBJ1-5, with 9 bases matching TRBD1. The J segment lost 4 bases and the V segment lost 7 bases, leaving 8 bases of the junction unmatched. The germline gives CDR1 LNHDA, CDR2 SQIVND (reference sequence). CDR3 length equals 15 residues. Variable domain in full (rest from reference TRBV19 and TRBJ1-5): DGGITQSPKYLFRKEGQNVTLSCEQNLNHDAMYWYRQDPGQGLRLIYYSQIVNDFQKGDIAEGYSVSREKKESFPLTVTSAQKNPTAFYLCASTTGQGSNQPQHFGDGTRLSIL.

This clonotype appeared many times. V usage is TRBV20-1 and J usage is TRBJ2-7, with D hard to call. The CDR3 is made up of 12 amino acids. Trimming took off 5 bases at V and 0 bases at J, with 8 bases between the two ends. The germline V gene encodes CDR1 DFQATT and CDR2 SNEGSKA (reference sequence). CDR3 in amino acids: CSAGRGSYEQYF. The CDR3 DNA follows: TGCAGTGCTGGTCGTGGCTCCTACGAGCAGTACTTC.

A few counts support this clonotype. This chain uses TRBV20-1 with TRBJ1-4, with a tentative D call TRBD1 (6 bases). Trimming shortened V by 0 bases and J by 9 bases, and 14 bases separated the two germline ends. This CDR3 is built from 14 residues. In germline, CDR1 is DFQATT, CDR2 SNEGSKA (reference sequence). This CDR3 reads CSARDVGQGQKLFF. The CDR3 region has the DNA TGCAGTGCTAGAGATGTGGGTCAGGGGCAAAAACTGTTTTTT.

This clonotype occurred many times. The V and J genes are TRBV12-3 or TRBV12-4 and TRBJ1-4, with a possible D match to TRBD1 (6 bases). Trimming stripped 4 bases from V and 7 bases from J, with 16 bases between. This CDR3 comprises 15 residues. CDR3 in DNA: TGTGCCAGCAGTTACGGAACAGGGATAGGTGAAAAACTGTTTTTT. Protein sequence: CASSYGTGIGEKLFF.

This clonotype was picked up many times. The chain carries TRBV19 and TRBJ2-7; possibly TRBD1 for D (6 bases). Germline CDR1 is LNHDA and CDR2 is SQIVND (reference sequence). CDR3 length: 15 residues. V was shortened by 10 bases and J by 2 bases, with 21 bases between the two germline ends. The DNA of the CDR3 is TGTGCCACAAACAACAGGGCGGGCTCGGCCTACGAGCAGTACTTC. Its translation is CATNNRAGSAYEQYF.